This T cell receptor beta chain is drawn from a study of CD8+ T cells in alopecia areata. Trimming took 4 bases from V and 3 from J, leaving 7 bases between them. This CDR3 region has 12 residues. CDR1 and CDR2 from the germline V gene are SQVTM and ANQGSEA. Extraction and reverse transcription of RNA yielded cDNA as the sequencing template. Generated by immunoSEQ multiplex PCR, the TCRdb table keeps only in-frame clones and is missing some. The sample contains roughly 200,000 clones, 63% of which appear only once. Concerning this clone itself: The antigen is not known. Other DNA sequences from this sample encode an identical CDR3 as well.

Study-level results: An increase in clonality over normal scalp was evident in lesional scalp, especially alopecia totalis/universalis.

This chain uses TRBV29-1 with TRBJ2-1; D remains ambiguous. The clonotype was recovered from a human donor with alopecia areata. This material consisted of CD4+ T cells sorted from blood, taken at week 0. The CDR3 reads CSVGTGYNEQFF. The CDR3 DNA is TGCAGCGTTGGTACTGGCTACAATGAGCAGTTCTTC.